The clone carrying this T cell receptor beta chain occurred many times. The cDNA was synthesized by 5'RACE incorporating 10-nucleotide random UMIs. TCRdb passed the 5' RACE reads through MiXCR, listing each CDR3 protein once. The sample includes more than 30,000 distinct CDR3 sequences, less than 15% of them seen just once. These data are taken from a study of neurological immune-mediated disorders. CDR3 size: 12 residues. Trimming took 1 base from V and 9 from J, leaving 7 bases between them. From germline, CDR1 is SGHVS and CDR2 FNYEAQ. The time point was: technical triplicate 2. The sequence was collected from a female donor with HTLV-1-associated myelopathy (HAM/TSP). The chain carries TRBV7-6 and TRBJ2-1; D remains unclear. Sequencing was done on a sample of CD4+ T cells from blood. CDR3 bases: TGTGCCAGCAGCTTAGGGGTGGGTGAGCAGTTCTTC. Amino acids: CASSLGVGEQFF.